The 8 T cell receptor beta chains in this list originate from one sample, sequenced in a study of blood T cell repertoires in COVID-19. Some clones are missing from TCRdb's copy, which holds only in-frame ones; the method was immunoSEQ multiplex PCR. The sample includes tens of thousands of clones, 83% of them seen just once. Source material: peripheral blood. The receptors come from a woman aged 80 or over with acute or convalescent COVID-19.

The chain recombines TRBV4-1 with TRBJ2-1; 12 positions agree with TRBD2. The CDR3 covers 17 residues. Trimming removed 5 bases from V and 8 bases from J; junction bases left unmatched: 13. Germline values: CDR1 MGHRA, CDR2 YSYEKL. The CDR3 is CASSKRGLAGPSDEQFF. The CDR3 DNA sequence: TGCGCCAGCAGCAAAAGAGGACTAGCGGGACCCAGCGATGAGCAGTTCTTC.

Worth noting for this clone: The junction and the germline gene differ at one end; a read error may be behind it. The rearrangement uses TRBV3-1 (or the pseudogene TRBV3-2) and TRBJ2-7; D may be TRBD2 (6 bases). The germline V gene has CDR1 LGHDT and CDR2 YNNKEL (reference sequence). This CDR3 is 12 amino acids long. The CDR3 region is CASSQGDGPGDF. The CDR3 DNA is TGTGCCAGCAGCCAAGGGGACGGACCGGGGGACTTC.

This clone was recorded once. The chain employs TRBV5-1 and TRBJ1-2; D may be TRBD1 (5 bases). This CDR3 spans 15 amino acids. V lost 0 bases and J 8 bases, leaving 17 bases between the germline ends. Germline V lookup: CDR1 SGHRS, CDR2 YFSETQ. The CDR3 is CASSLVGRVSDGYTF. The CDR3 DNA reads as TGCGCCAGCAGCTTGGTGGGCAGGGTTTCAGACGGCTACACCTTC.

This sequence joins TRBV7-6 and TRBJ2-7; D is unclear. Germline V gene data show CDR1 as SGHVS and CDR2 as FNYEAQ. V shed 1 base and J shed 3 bases, with 13 bases lying between them. The CDR3 consists of 15 residues. CDR3 sequence (DNA): TGTGCCAGCAGCTTAGGGGCAACGCCGATCTACGAGCAGTACTTC. As protein: CASSLGATPIYEQYF. The full variable domain, in which reference TRBV7-6 and TRBJ2-7 provide the parts outside the CDR3, is GAGVSQSPRYKVTKRGQDVALRCDPISGHVSLYWYRQALGQGPEFLTYFNYEAQQDKSGLPNDRFSAERPEGSISTLTIQRTEQRDSAMYRCASSLGATPIYEQYFGPGTRLTVT.

Points on this clone: At one boundary the junction diverges from the germline segment, which might be a read error. V usage is TRBV7-7 and J usage is TRBJ2-2; a possible D gene is TRBD1 (6 bases). The CDR3 extends over 15 amino acids. Germline V gene lookup returns CDR1 SSHAT and CDR2 FNYEAQ (reference sequence). CDR3 DNA sequence: TGTGCTAGCAGCCAGGACAGAACGAACACCGGGGAGCTGTTTTTT. Amino acid sequence: CASSQDRTNTGELFF.

This chain joins TRBV29-1 and TRBJ2-5, with 11 nucleotides matching TRBD1. The CDR3 extends over 14 amino acids. Germline-derived CDR1 and CDR2 are SQVTM and ANQGSEA. The V gene end was trimmed by 4 bases and the J gene end by 4 bases; junction bases not matched to a gene: 5. This CDR3 reads CSVGTGGGGETQYF. The CDR3 DNA reads as TGCAGCGTTGGGACAGGGGGCGGCGGAGAGACCCAGTACTTC.

The chain combines TRBV11-3 with TRBJ1-2, with D unresolved. Germline values: CDR1 SGHNT, CDR2 YENEEA. Trimming removed 1 base at V and 4 bases at J, with 10 bases between. This CDR3 contains 14 residues. CDR3 region: CASSLGPTLYGYTF. CDR3 nucleotides: TGTGCCAGCAGCTTAGGCCCAACTCTCTATGGCTACACCTTC.

The CDR3 DNA follows: TGTGCCACCAGTGCCGCTGAGGGGGGGGCCGGGGAGCTGTTTTTT. Protein sequence: CATSAAEGGAGELFF. The chain couples TRBV24-1 to TRBJ2-2; D possibly corresponds to TRBD2 (7 bases). The CDR3 runs to 15 residues. From germline, CDR1 is KGHDR and CDR2 SFDVKD. Trimming cost V 5 bases and J 6 bases, with 15 bases left between them.